This TCR beta chain stems from a study of regulatory T cells in long-lasting Graves disease. Overall study findings and caveats: Public clonotype sharing was higher in persistent than newly diagnosed patients.

According to the study, TCR beta libraries were built with iRepertoire HTBI primers and CDR3-region Arm-PCR. From the multiplex PCR reads, TCRdb called clonotypes with MiXCR, one entry per CDR3 protein. The table has about 470,000 distinct CDR3 sequences, about 20% seen once. The time point is: persistent/refractory GD, antithyroid drugs over 5 years with positive TRAb. Researchers made the TCR library from RNA that was extracted from PBMCs. Patient provenance is recorded as an endocrinology department in Xi'an, China. V was pared by 2 bases and J by 6 bases, with 10 bases between. Germline lookup yields CDR1 SEHNR and CDR2 FQNEAQ (reference sequence). This CDR3 contains 13 residues. This clonotype was detected only a few times. The antigen is undetermined.

This sample comprised peripheral blood mononuclear cells (PBMCs), obtained when the disease was refractory, from a patient treated with antithyroid drugs. The chain uses TRBV7-9 and TRBJ1-2; perhaps TRBD1 as D (5 bases). This TCR derives from a female donor with Graves disease. The CDR3 nucleotides are TGTGCCAGCAGCTTACAGGGAGGGGATGGCTACACCTTC. This translates into CASSLQGGDGYTF.